Detailed here is one TCR beta chain. One junction end disagrees with the germline gene, perhaps due to a read error. This specimen comes from a study of spatial heterogeneity in lung cancer. Time point indicated: sample taken at primary tumor resection. Unsorted whole RNA samples from tumor, nontumor lung or frozen PBMC were sequenced. CDR3 length: 15 residues. Germline CDR1 and CDR2: SGHTA and FQGNSA. Carried by each TCR cDNA molecule was a unique molecular identifier. MiXCR, applied by TCRdb to the 5' RACE reads, yields one record per CDR3 protein. The table has about 11,000 distinct CDR3 sequences, about 6% seen once.

The sample in question was PBMCs, obtained at surgery. The genes are TRBV7-2 and TRBJ2-3; D uncertain. This TCR was recovered from a male donor with early-stage non-small cell lung cancer. The CDR3 region has the DNA TGTGCCAGCAGCTTCGCCCTGGGCAATGCAGATATGCAGTATTTT. Translated, it gives CASSFALGNADMQYF. The full variable domain, completed using reference TRBV7-2 and TRBJ2-3, is GAGVSQSPSNKVTEKGKDVELRCDPISGHTALYWYRQSLGQGLEFLIYFQGNSAPDKSGLPSDRFSAERTGGSVSTLTIQRTQQEDSAVYLCASSFALGNADMQYFGPGTRLTVL.